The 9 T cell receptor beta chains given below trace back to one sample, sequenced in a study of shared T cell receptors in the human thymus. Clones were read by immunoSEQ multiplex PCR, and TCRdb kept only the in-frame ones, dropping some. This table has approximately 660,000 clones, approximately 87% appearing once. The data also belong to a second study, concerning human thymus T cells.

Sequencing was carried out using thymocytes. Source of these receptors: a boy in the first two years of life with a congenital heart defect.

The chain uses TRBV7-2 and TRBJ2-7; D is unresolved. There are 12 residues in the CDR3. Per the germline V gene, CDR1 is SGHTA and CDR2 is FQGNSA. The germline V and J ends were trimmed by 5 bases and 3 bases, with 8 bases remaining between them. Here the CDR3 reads CASSPINYEQYF. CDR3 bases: TGTGCCAGCAGCCCTATCAACTACGAGCAGTACTTC.

In nucleotides, the CDR3 is TGTGCCAGCAGCTGGGGGGAACTAGCGGGAGTTATCGATACGCAGTATTTT. This gives the protein CASSWGELAGVIDTQYF. The chain combines TRBV7-8 with TRBJ2-3; 11 nucleotides agree with TRBD2. The germline V gene encodes CDR1 SGHVS and CDR2 FQNEAQ. The CDR3 is made up of 17 amino acids. The V and J ends lost 4 bases and 6 bases, in that order; junction bases with no gene match: 12.

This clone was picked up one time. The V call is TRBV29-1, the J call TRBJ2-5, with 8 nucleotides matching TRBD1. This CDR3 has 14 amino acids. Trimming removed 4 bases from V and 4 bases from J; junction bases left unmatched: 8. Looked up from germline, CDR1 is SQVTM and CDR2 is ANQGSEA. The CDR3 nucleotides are TGCAGCGTTGCCCGACAGGGGAATCGAGAGACCCAGTACTTC. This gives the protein CSVARQGNRETQYF.

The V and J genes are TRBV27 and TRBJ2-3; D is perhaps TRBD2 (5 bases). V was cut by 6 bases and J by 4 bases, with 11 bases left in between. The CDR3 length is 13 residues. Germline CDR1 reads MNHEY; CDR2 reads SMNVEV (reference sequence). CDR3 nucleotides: TGTGCCAGCAGACCCTCCGGGGCAGATACGCAGTATTTT. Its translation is CASRPSGADTQYF.

The CDR3 region has the DNA TGTGCCACAGCGAAACGTCTCGTTTTGCCCTTTGAAAAACTGTTTTTT. Protein sequence: CATAKRLVLPFEKLFF. The rearrangement joins TRBV27 to TRBJ1-4; D remains ambiguous. The CDR3 runs to 16 residues. Trimming stripped 10 bases from V and 7 bases from J, with 25 bases between. Per the germline V gene, CDR1 is MNHEY and CDR2 is SMNVEV (reference sequence).

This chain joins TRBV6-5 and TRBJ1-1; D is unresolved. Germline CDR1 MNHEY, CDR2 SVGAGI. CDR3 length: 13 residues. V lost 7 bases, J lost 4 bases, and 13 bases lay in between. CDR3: CASTQSRVTEAFF. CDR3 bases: TGTGCCAGCACCCAATCGAGGGTCACTGAAGCTTTCTTT.

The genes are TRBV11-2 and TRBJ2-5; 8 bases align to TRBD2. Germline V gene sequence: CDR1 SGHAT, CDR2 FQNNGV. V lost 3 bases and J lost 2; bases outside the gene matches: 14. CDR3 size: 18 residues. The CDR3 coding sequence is TGTGCCAGCAGCTTCCACCCAAGGGCGGGAGGTCGTCAAGAGACCCAGTACTTC. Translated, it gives CASSFHPRAGGRQETQYF.

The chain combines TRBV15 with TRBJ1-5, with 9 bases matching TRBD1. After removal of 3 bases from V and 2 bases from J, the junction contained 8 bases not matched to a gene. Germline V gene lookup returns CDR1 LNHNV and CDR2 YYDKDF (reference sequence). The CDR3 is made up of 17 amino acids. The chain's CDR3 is CATSSLHRGLGNQPQHF. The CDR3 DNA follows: TGTGCCACCAGCAGCCTCCACAGGGGGCTCGGCAATCAGCCCCAGCATTTT.

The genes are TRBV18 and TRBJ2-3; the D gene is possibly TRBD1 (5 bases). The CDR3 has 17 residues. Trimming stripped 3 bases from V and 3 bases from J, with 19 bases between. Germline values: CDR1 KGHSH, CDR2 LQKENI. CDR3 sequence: CASSPDLGPAKTDTQYF. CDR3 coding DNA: TGTGCCAGCTCACCTGACCTGGGGCCAGCCAAGACAGATACGCAGTATTTT.